A selection of T cell receptor beta chains follows, all from one sample in a study of cytomegalovirus exposure and HLA in healthy donors. The table came from immunoSEQ multiplex PCR; TCRdb's copy has only in-frame clones and leaves some out. The sample lists about 150,000 clones, over 60% seen once, with 3% in the top ten. Material for sequencing was PBMCs. Every receptor here comes from a woman in her twenties or thirties in good health and CMV-seropositive. Each CDR3 is given with its conserved first and last residue. A D gene is named only where the DNA matches it firmly. Not every row has a clone size; where given, it reads once, few, many or a size class.

D,V,size,J,CDR3,DNA
TRBD2,TRBV5-1,NA,TRBJ2-7,CASSLGRGVGEQYF,TGCGCCAGCAGCTTGGGGCGGGGGGTTGGCGAGCAGTACTTC
NA,TRBV10-3,NA,TRBJ1-1,CAIRPSGQSRVNTEAFF,TGTGCCATCAGGCCCTCAGGACAGTCACGAGTGAACACTGAAGCTTTCTTT
NA,TRBV19,NA,TRBJ1-5,CASSIEGANQPQHF,TGTGCCAGTAGTATTGAGGGCGCGAATCAGCCCCAGCATTTT
NA,TRBV7-9,NA,TRBJ1-4,CASSLTGANEKLFF,TGTGCCAGCAGCCTTACGGGGGCTAATGAAAAACTGTTTTTT
NA,TRBV7-8,NA,TRBJ2-7,CASSLIVTYEQYF,TGTGCCAGCAGCTTAATAGTAACCTACGAGCAGTACTTC
NA,TRBV2,once,TRBJ1-1,CASIPGERTEAFF,TGTGCCAGCATACCGGGGGAGAGGACTGAAGCTTTCTTT
TRBD2,TRBV5-1,NA,TRBJ2-1,CASSPGYIAGEQFF,TGCGCCAGCAGCCCCGGATATATAGCGGGAGAGCAGTTCTTC
NA,TRBV27,NA,TRBJ1-6,CASSSGPAGLKNSPLHF,TGTGCCAGCAGTTCCGGCCCCGCGGGACTGAAGAATTCACCCCTCCACTTT
TRBD2,TRBV5-1,once,TRBJ2-3,CASSSLAGGSDTQYF,TGCGCCAGCAGCTCCTTAGCGGGGGGGAGCGATACGCAGTATTTT
NA,TRBV19,few,TRBJ2-7,CASTGEPYEQYF,TGTGCCAGTACTGGGGAGCCCTACGAGCAGTACTTC
NA,TRBV9,NA,TRBJ1-1,CASSPGGQTEAFF,TGTGCCAGCAGCCCCGGGGGGCAGACTGAAGCTTTCTTT